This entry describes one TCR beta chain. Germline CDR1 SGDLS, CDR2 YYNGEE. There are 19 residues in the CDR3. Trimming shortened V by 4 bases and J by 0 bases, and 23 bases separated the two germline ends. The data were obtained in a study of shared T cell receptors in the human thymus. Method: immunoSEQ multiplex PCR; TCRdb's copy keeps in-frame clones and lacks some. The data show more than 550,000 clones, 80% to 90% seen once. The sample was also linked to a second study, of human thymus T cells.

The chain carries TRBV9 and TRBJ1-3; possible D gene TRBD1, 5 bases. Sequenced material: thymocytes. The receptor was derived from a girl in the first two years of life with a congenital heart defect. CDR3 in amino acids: CASSSPPREGRLSGNTIYF. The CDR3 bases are TGTGCCAGCAGCTCCCCTCCGCGGGAGGGACGTCTCTCTGGAAACACCATATATTTT.